The 25 T cell receptor beta chains in this list originate from one sample, sequenced in a study of shared clonotypes between healthy human individuals. The repertoire was sequenced with immunoSEQ multiplex PCR; TCRdb's copy has only in-frame clones and lacks some. Of a few million clones listed, around 90% are singletons. Source material: naive CD4+ T cells from PBMCs. Subset noted: CD45RA+ positively selected. Receptors originate from a man younger than 35 in good health. Some clones in this sample may be carry-over from other donors' samples.

V usage is TRBV27 and J usage is TRBJ2-7; D gene unclear. Germline V gene sequence: CDR1 MNHEY, CDR2 SMNVEV (reference sequence). Trimming removed 5 bases at V and 7 bases at J, with 12 bases between. This CDR3 region has 12 residues. CDR3 DNA sequence: TGTGCCAGCAGTCGACCGTACCGGGAGCAGTACTTC. Translation gives CASSRPYREQYF.

This clone came up a few times. The V gene is TRBV29-1, the J gene TRBJ1-1; D may be TRBD1 (5 bases). Trimming shortened V by 5 bases and J by 1 base, and 8 bases separated the two germline ends. This CDR3 contains 12 residues. Germline lookup yields CDR1 SQVTM and CDR2 ANQGSEA. The CDR3 nucleotides read TGCAGCGTTCGGACAAAGAACACTGAAGCTTTCTTT. This codes for CSVRTKNTEAFF. Complete variable domain (other parts from reference TRBV29-1 and TRBJ1-1): SAVISQKPSRDICQRGTSLTIQCQVDSQVTMMFWYRQQPGQSLTLIATANQGSEATYESGFVIDKFPISRPNLTFSTLTVSNMSPEDSSIYLCSVRTKNTEAFFGQGTRLTVV.

As concerns this clone: Other DNA sequences in this sample translate to the same CDR3. This chain joins TRBV28 and TRBJ1-2, with D perhaps TRBD1 (5 bases). CDR1 MDHEN and CDR2 SYDVKM come from the germline V gene. This CDR3 comprises 12 residues. V was pared by 4 bases and J by 3 bases, with 6 bases between. The chain's CDR3 is CASSWGDYGYTF. CDR3 DNA sequence: TGTGCCAGCAGTTGGGGGGACTATGGCTACACCTTC.

The CDR3 spells CASSVGGASTDTQYF. As DNA, the CDR3 is TGTGCCAGCAGTGTGGGGGGGGCTAGCACAGATACGCAGTATTTT. The genes are TRBV5-4 and TRBJ2-3; possibly TRBD2 for D (7 bases). Germline V lookup: CDR1 SGHNT, CDR2 YYREEE (reference sequence). This CDR3 is 15 amino acids long. V lost 5 bases and J lost 0, with 13 bases in between. The full variable domain, in which reference TRBV5-4 and TRBJ2-3 provide the parts outside the CDR3, is ETGVTQSPTHLIKTRGQQVTLRCSSQSGHNTVSWYQQALGQGPQFIFQYYREEENGRGNFPPRFSGLQFPNYSSELNVNALELDDSALYLCASSVGGASTDTQYFGPGTRLTVL.

The rearrangement joins TRBV28 to TRBJ2-7; 9 nucleotides match TRBD1. The J segment lost 3 bases and the V segment lost 4 bases, leaving 7 bases of the junction unmatched. The CDR3 spans 15 residues. Per germline, CDR1 MDHEN and CDR2 SYDVKM. CDR3 residues: CASSWAGTGNYEQYF. CDR3 in DNA: TGTGCCAGCAGTTGGGCCGGGACAGGGAACTACGAGCAGTACTTC.

To note about this clone: This same CDR3 is encoded by further DNA sequences in the sample. V usage is TRBV15 and J usage is TRBJ1-2; D is uncertain. CDR3 size: 12 residues. With 0 bases removed from V and 5 bases from J, the gap between germline ends came to 4 bases. From germline, CDR1 is LNHNV and CDR2 YYDKDF (reference sequence). The CDR3 region is CATSREGYGYTF. The CDR3 region has the DNA TGTGCCACCAGCAGAGAAGGGTATGGCTACACCTTC.

The genes are TRBV27 and TRBJ2-7; a possible D gene is TRBD2 (8 bases). Germline V gene sequence: CDR1 MNHEY, CDR2 SMNVEV (reference sequence). The CDR3 runs to 18 residues. V lost 2 bases to trimming and J lost 4 bases, with 24 bases between them. This chain's CDR3 is CASSLHFPGGAGGYEQYF. The CDR3 bases are TGTGCCAGCAGTTTACACTTCCCAGGGGGTGCGGGAGGTTACGAGCAGTACTTC.

The chain employs TRBV4-1 and TRBJ2-1; either TRBD1 or TRBD2 may fit D (5 bases each). The V gene lost 4 bases and the J gene lost 0 bases, with 13 bases spanning the gap. The CDR3 consists of 16 residues. Germline CDR1 reads MGHRA; CDR2 reads YSYEKL. The CDR3 nucleotides read TGCGCCAGCAGCCGAACCACTGGGGGCTCCTACAATGAGCAGTTCTTC. Translated, it gives CASSRTTGGSYNEQFF.

This chain links TRBV4-2 with TRBJ2-3, with D possibly TRBD1 on 6 matching bases. V lost 4 bases to trimming and J lost 2 bases, with 19 bases between them. The germline CDR1 and CDR2 sequences are LGHNA and YNFKEQ. The CDR3 loop spans 17 amino acids. CDR3 sequence (DNA): TGTGCCAGCAGCCGCCCCCATCAGGGGAGATACACAGATACGCAGTATTTT. Translation gives CASSRPHQGRYTDTQYF.

This sequence joins TRBV28 and TRBJ1-2, with 8 bases matching TRBD1. J lost 0 bases, V lost 3 bases, and 9 bases had no gene match. Germline V gene data show CDR1 as MDHEN and CDR2 as SYDVKM. The CDR3 runs to 17 residues. The CDR3 bases are TGTGCCAGCAGTTTTCTACTACAGGGGGGGGCTAACTATGGCTACACCTTC. Translating gives CASSFLLQGGANYGYTF.

V gene TRBV7-9 combines with J gene TRBJ2-7; 8 positions agree with TRBD1. This CDR3 comprises 13 residues. After removal of 4 bases from V and 6 bases from J, the junction contained 5 bases not matched to a gene. Germline assignment: CDR1 SEHNR and CDR2 FQNEAQ (reference sequence). The CDR3: CASSSGDRSEQYF. CDR3 in DNA: TGTGCCAGCAGCTCAGGGGACAGGAGCGAGCAGTACTTC.

The chain is built from TRBV19 and TRBJ2-3, with 7 bases fitting TRBD2. The germline CDR1 and CDR2 sequences are LNHDA and SQIVND (reference sequence). The CDR3 covers 14 residues. The ends lost 6 bases at V and 3 bases at J; junction bases unmatched: 6. In DNA, the CDR3 is TGTGCCAGTAGGAGGGAGCGGGAAACAGATACGCAGTATTTT. Its translation is CASRRERETDTQYF.

J is TRBJ2-1 and V is TRBV9, with 7 positions matching TRBD2. This CDR3 region has 16 residues. V was pared by 3 bases and J by 6 bases, with 12 bases of the junction left unmatched. Germline loops: CDR1 SGDLS, CDR2 YYNGEE. The CDR3 DNA sequence: TGTGCCAGCAGCGCATACTTTGGACTAGTTGGCAATGAGCAGTTCTTC. Translating gives CASSAYFGLVGNEQFF. Full variable domain (remainder filled in from reference TRBV9 and TRBJ2-1): DSGVTQTPKHLITATGQRVTLRCSPRSGDLSVYWYQQSLDQGLQFLIQYYNGEERAKGNILERFSAQQFPDLHSELNLSSLELGDSALYFCASSAYFGLVGNEQFFGPGTRLTVL.

The chain employs TRBV27 and TRBJ1-1; D ambiguous. The CDR3 spans 13 residues. Trimming took 4 bases from V and 0 from J, leaving 6 bases between them. From germline, CDR1 is MNHEY and CDR2 SMNVEV (reference sequence). The CDR3 bases are TGTGCCAGCAGTTCCTTTTTGAACACTGAAGCTTTCTTT. Translating gives CASSSFLNTEAFF.

V and J are TRBV7-2 and TRBJ2-7; D might be TRBD1 or TRBD2, each matching 6 bases. CDR1 and CDR2 (germline): SGHTA, FQGNSA. The CDR3 runs to 17 residues. Trimming stripped 0 bases from V and 0 bases from J, with 15 bases between. CDR3 DNA sequence: TGTGCCAGCAGCTTAGCGCCCGGGGGCGTAAGCTCCTACGAGCAGTACTTC. It encodes CASSLAPGGVSSYEQYF. The whole variable domain, filled in from reference TRBV7-2 and TRBJ2-7, reads GAGVSQSPSNKVTEKGKDVELRCDPISGHTALYWYRQSLGQGLEFLIYFQGNSAPDKSGLPSDRFSAERTGGSVSTLTIQRTQQEDSAVYLCASSLAPGGVSSYEQYFGPGTRLTVT.

The chain recombines TRBV7-8 with TRBJ2-7; no clear D. The CDR3 runs 13 residues. V lost 4 bases and J lost 6, with 13 bases in between. Germline V gives CDR1 SGHVS, CDR2 FQNEAQ. The CDR3 region has the DNA TGTGCCAGCAGCTCCACGAGGCGAGGCGAGCAGTACTTC. Translation: CASSSTRRGEQYF.

This chain connects TRBV7-9 to TRBJ2-5, with 9 bases aligning to TRBD2. CDR3 length equals 15 residues. In germline, CDR1 is SEHNR, CDR2 FQNEAQ (reference sequence). Germline trimming cut 2 bases from V and 5 bases from J; bases unmatched to any gene: 6. CDR3 nucleotide sequence: TGTGCCAGCAGCTTAAGAGGACTAGCGACGGAGACCCAGTACTTC. This encodes CASSLRGLATETQYF.

Only one count was recorded for this clone. This sequence joins TRBV10-3 and TRBJ2-7, with 9 bases lining up with TRBD1. V trimming: 8 bases; J trimming: 2 bases; junction bases outside the gene matches: 13. CDR3 size: 16 residues. CDR1 ENHRY and CDR2 SYGVKD come from the germline V gene. CDR3 in amino acids: CAIRPGSGTGTYEQYF. CDR3 coding DNA: TGTGCCATCCGACCCGGAAGCGGGACAGGGACCTACGAGCAGTACTTC.

The V gene is TRBV7-8, the J gene TRBJ2-1; possibly TRBD2 for D (5 bases). The CDR3 totals 13 residues. Germline lookup yields CDR1 SGHVS and CDR2 FQNEAQ. Trimming pared 4 bases from V and 3 bases from J, leaving 7 bases between. The CDR3 reads CASSSGIYNEQFF. The CDR3, as DNA: TGTGCCAGCAGCTCCGGGATCTACAATGAGCAGTTCTTC.

V usage is TRBV28 and J usage is TRBJ2-7, with 8 bases fitting TRBD1. The junction had 5 bases not matched to a gene; V was cut back by 5 bases and J by 11 bases. CDR1 and CDR2 (germline): MDHEN, SYDVKM. The CDR3 is 11 residues long. CDR3 bases: TGTGCCAGCAGTGTGGACAGGGTGGAGTACTTC. Its translation: CASSVDRVEYF. The full variable domain, with the rest looked up from reference TRBV28 and TRBJ2-7, is DVKVTQSSRYLVKRTGEKVFLECVQDMDHENMFWYRQDPGLGLRLIYFSYDVKMKEKGDIPEGYSVSREKKERFSLILESASTNQTSMYLCASSVDRVEYFGPGTRLTVT.

The chain couples TRBV5-1 to TRBJ1-4; TRBD1 matches 8 bases. This CDR3 has 15 amino acids. V shed 4 bases and J 5 bases; nucleotides not matched to a gene: 7. The germline CDR1 and CDR2 sequences are SGHRS and YFSETQ. The DNA of the CDR3 is TGCGCCAGCAGCGGGACCGGGACAGGAAATGAAAAACTGTTTTTT. Translated, it gives CASSGTGTGNEKLFF.

The V and J genes are TRBV4-3 and TRBJ1-3; D not resolved. V lost 4 bases and J 0 bases, leaving 16 bases between the germline ends. Per germline, CDR1 LGHNA and CDR2 YSLEER. This CDR3 has 17 amino acids. The CDR3 region has the DNA TGCGCCAGCAGCCGCTCGTCCGACGGATCCTCTGGAAACACCATATATTTT. Its translation is CASSRSSDGSSGNTIYF.

The chain carries TRBV5-4 and TRBJ1-3, with D perhaps TRBD1 (5 bases). This CDR3 has 16 amino acids. V dropped 3 bases and J dropped 3 bases, with 16 bases sitting between them. Germline V lookup: CDR1 SGHNT, CDR2 YYREEE (reference sequence). This CDR3 is CASSYRAGLGGNTIYF. As DNA, the CDR3 is TGTGCCAGCAGCTACCGTGCAGGGTTGGGTGGAAACACCATATATTTT.

This sequence joins TRBV7-3 and TRBJ2-1; the D is unclear. The CDR3 loop spans 14 amino acids. V lost 0 bases to trimming and J lost 2 bases, with 5 bases between them. Germline V gene lookup returns CDR1 SGHTA and CDR2 FQGTGA. The CDR3 nucleotides read TGTGCCAGCAGCTTAACCTCCCCCTACAATGAGCAGTTCTTC. Translated: CASSLTSPYNEQFF.

This chain links TRBV7-2 with TRBJ2-3, with 14 nucleotides matching TRBD2. The CDR3 runs 15 residues. Germline V CDR1 and CDR2: SGHTA, FQGNSA. The trim removed 7 bases at V and 6 bases at J, leaving 6 bases unmatched. CDR3 in amino acids: CASKGGTSGSDTQYF. The CDR3, as DNA: TGTGCCAGCAAGGGAGGGACTAGCGGGAGTGATACGCAGTATTTT.